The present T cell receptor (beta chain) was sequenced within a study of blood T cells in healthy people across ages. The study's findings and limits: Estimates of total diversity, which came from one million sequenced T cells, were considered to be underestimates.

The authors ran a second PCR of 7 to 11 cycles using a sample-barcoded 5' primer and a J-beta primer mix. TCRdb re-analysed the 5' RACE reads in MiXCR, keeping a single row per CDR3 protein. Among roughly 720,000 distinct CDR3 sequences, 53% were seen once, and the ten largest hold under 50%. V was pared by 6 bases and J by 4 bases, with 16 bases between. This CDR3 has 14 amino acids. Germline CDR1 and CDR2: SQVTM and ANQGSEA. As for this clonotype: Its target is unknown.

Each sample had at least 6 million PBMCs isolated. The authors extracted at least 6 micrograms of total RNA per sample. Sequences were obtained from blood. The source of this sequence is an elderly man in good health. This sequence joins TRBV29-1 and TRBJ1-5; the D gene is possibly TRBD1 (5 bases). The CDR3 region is CSVQPGGGNQPQHF. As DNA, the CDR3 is TGCAGCGTCCAACCGGGGGGGGGTAATCAGCCCCAGCATTTT.